This TCR beta chain is drawn from a study of T cells in Graves' hyperthyroidism and ophthalmopathy (dated by TCRdb to the late 2010s). General notes on the study: Peripheral blood was collected at initial diagnosis, before any treatment. TCR V-J signatures able to tell the groups apart were searched for in a discovery cohort of around 95 patients, of whom 40 to 45 had Graves' ophthalmopathy and roughly 58 had stable Graves' hyperthyroidism. Prospective prediction of ophthalmopathy was tested in an independent validation cohort of 18 to 20 hyperthyroidism patients and some 17 patients who later progressed to ophthalmopathy. The approximately 95 discovery patients were divided at random into training and test sets in a 7:3 ratio. The study also compared thyroid tissue and blood T-cell repertoires from five or six Graves' hyperthyroidism patients. Following sampling, methimazole starting at 30 mg daily was given to hyperthyroidism patients, and high-dose intravenous methylprednisolone was given to ophthalmopathy patients. The paper reports TCR Vbeta CDR3 sequencing of fewer than 150 peripheral blood samples: 40 or so ophthalmopathy, 75 to 80 hyperthyroidism and around 17 progressor patients.

Stable Graves' hyperthyroidism was defined as the absence of progression to ophthalmopathy over 18 months of follow-up. Hyperthyroidism patients were aged 18 to 65 years and newly diagnosed, with disease duration of less than 2 months. Exclusion was applied to patients with uncontrolled infections, other autoimmune diseases, pregnancy or lactation. Diagnoses relied on clinical symptoms, serum thyroxine and TRAb, thyroid ultrasound and orbital computed tomography. Ficoll-Paque density gradient centrifugation was used to isolate PBMCs from around 10 ml of fresh peripheral blood. Total RNA was extracted with Trizol reagent, and quality was checked on an Agilent 2100 Bioanalyzer. At least ten counts were recorded for this clonotype. Its antigen specificity is not known. No much larger clone is present one base from it, and per-base qualities are unavailable. General findings and caveats noted by the study authors: No statistical method was used to set the sample size in advance, and investigators knew the group allocation. Ophthalmopathy was separated from stable hyperthyroidism by a 13 V-J signature model, with over 85% sensitivity and 81% to 83% specificity obtained in cross-validation and 80%/75% obtained in testing. During validation, the model predicted progression to ophthalmopathy a median of approximately 7 months ahead of onset, with 70.59% sensitivity and about 75% specificity. Blood samples also contained most of the expanded thyroid clonotypes (frequency above 0.001), which suggests that blood repertoires may reflect thyroid immune responses.

The TCR beta CDR3 regions were amplified from RNA transcripts. A first-round RT-PCR of the TCR CDR3 used the HTBI primer set with the Qiagen OneStep RT-PCR kit. Libraries were constructed in a second round of multiplex PCR, after which size selection and purification were carried out. Paired-end sequencing of the libraries was performed with 100 bp reads on an Illumina HiSeq2000. The original methods were these. SOAPnuke was used to process the raw data, with reads discarded if the reads contained adapters or uncalled bases, had a mean Phred below 15, or lacked an exact constant-primer or identifier match. COPE v1.2.5 was used to merge the high-quality paired reads, and each unique nucleotide sequence was defined as a clonotype. MiTCR v1.1 was used to align clonotypes to the IMGT TRBV, TRBD and TRBJ reference segments. Analysis was restricted to V-J combinations with a frequency above 0.0001, which covered roughly 99% of repertoires. The TCS score was defined as F50 (clonal expansion) divided by E x V (chaos), with BLOSUM62-based TCRdist calculated between CDR3 peptides within each V-J. Welch's t-statistics and random forest reduced around 510 V-J features to around 14, which were used in a naive Bayes classifier (R e1071). The public reads were quality trimmed at Q25 with fastp and then assembled into clones with MiXCR by TCRdb, keeping productive beta chains. One record per CDR3 amino acid sequence lists the most common genes and DNA. TCRdb's processing, not the study's, gives the V and J calls here. In all, the sample holds roughly 630,000 distinct CDR3 sequences, and around 14% of those were seen once. The top ten hold around 7.3% of the sample.

The junction shows trimming of 6 bases on V and 2 bases on J, and the gene matches do not reach 6 bases of it. The germline V gene (reference sequence) specifies DFQATT as CDR1 and SNEGSKA as CDR2. Inclusive of the bounding cysteine and phenylalanine, the CDR3 is 15 residues long. Solely the CDR3 DNA is kept, with 45 bases framed from the first base. The chain was built from TRBV20-1 and TRBJ2-1, and TRBD2 aligns with 11 junction nucleotides. The origin of this receptor is a woman in her thirties with Graves' hyperthyroidism. The sequenced material came from blood. The CDR3 region reads CSAFSGRAAYNEQFF. The nucleotide sequence reads TGCAGTGCCTTTAGCGGGAGGGCCGCCTACAATGAGCAGTTCTTC.